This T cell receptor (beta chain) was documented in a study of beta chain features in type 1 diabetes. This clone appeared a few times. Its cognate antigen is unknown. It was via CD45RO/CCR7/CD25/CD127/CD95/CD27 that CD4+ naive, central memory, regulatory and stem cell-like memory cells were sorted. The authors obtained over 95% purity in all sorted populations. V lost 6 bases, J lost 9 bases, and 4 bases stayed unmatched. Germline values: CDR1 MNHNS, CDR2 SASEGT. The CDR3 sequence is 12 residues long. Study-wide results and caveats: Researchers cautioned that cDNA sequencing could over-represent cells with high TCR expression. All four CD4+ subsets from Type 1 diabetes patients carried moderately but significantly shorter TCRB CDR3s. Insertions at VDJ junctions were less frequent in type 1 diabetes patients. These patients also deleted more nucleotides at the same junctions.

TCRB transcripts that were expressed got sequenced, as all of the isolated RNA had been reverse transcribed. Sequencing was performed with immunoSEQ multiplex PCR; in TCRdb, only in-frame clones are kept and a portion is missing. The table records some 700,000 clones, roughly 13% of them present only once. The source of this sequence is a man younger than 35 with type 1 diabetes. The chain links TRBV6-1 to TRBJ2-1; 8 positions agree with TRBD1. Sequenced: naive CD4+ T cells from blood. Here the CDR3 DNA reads TGTGCCAGCAGGACAGGGGATTCTGAGCAGTTCTTC. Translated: CASRTGDSEQFF.